These 24 T cell receptor beta chains were sequenced from one sample in a study of blood T cell repertoires in COVID-19. Using immunoSEQ multiplex PCR, the repertoire was profiled, and TCRdb retains in-frame clones only, with some absent. The sample lists around 370,000 clones, more than 75% occurring once. The sequenced material came from PBMCs or T cells enriched from blood (not recorded which). Every receptor here comes from a woman in her late teens or twenties who had recovered from COVID-19.

The chain is built from TRBV7-2 and TRBJ1-5; D is ambiguous. CDR3 length: 15 amino acids. V was shortened by 5 bases and J by 0 bases, with 11 bases between the two germline ends. CDR1 is SGHTA, CDR2 FQGNSA, per germline. CDR3 loop: CASSTRLYSNQPQHF. In DNA, the CDR3 is TGTGCCAGCAGCACCAGGCTCTATAGCAATCAGCCCCAGCATTTT.

The chain links TRBV9 to TRBJ1-2; 10 bases map to TRBD1. This CDR3 is 17 amino acids long. V was clipped by 3 bases and J by 2 bases; unmatched bases: 10. Germline V gene data show CDR1 as SGDLS and CDR2 as YYNGEE. As DNA, the CDR3 is TGTGCCAGCAGCGGTGGGACAGGGGTCTTTAGGAACTATGGCTACACCTTC. It yields the protein CASSGGTGVFRNYGYTF.

The sample holds a few counts of this clone. The chain uses TRBV5-1 and TRBJ1-3; possible D gene TRBD1, 6 bases. V shed 4 bases and J shed 7 bases, with 15 bases lying between them. This CDR3 has 14 residues. CDR1 is SGHRS and CDR2 is YFSETQ in the germline V gene. The CDR3 bases are TGCGCCAGCAGCCCGGGAGGGGGTATCAACACCATATATTTT. Its translation is CASSPGGGINTIYF.

V gene TRBV2 combines with J gene TRBJ2-3; 9 bases agree with TRBD2. Germline V gene data show CDR1 as SNHLY and CDR2 as FYNNEI. The CDR3 runs to 17 residues. V lost 3 bases and J lost 1; bases outside the gene matches: 8. CDR3 in amino acids: CASSDFVIAGGTDTQYF. The CDR3 region has the DNA TGTGCCAGCAGTGATTTTGTAATAGCGGGGGGCACAGATACGCAGTATTTT.

The J gene is TRBJ2-7, the V gene TRBV6-2 or TRBV6-3; D is uncertain. CDR1 is MNHEY, CDR2 SVGEGT, per germline. The CDR3 covers 13 residues. Trimming took off 4 bases at V and 4 bases at J, with 11 bases between the two ends. The CDR3 region has the DNA TGTGCCAGCAGTTCCCGGAGACTTTACGAGCAGTACTTC. Protein: CASSSRRLYEQYF.

This clone is a singleton in its sample. The V call is TRBV9, the J call TRBJ2-5, with D maybe TRBD2 (6 bases). Germline values: CDR1 SGDLS, CDR2 YYNGEE. Trimming cost V 4 bases and J 1 base, with 14 bases left between them. This CDR3 contains 15 residues. CDR3 sequence: CASSPRDFIQETQYF. The CDR3 nucleotides are TGTGCCAGCAGCCCTCGGGACTTCATCCAAGAGACCCAGTACTTC. Combining the CDR3 with reference TRBV9 and TRBJ2-5 gives the whole variable domain DSGVTQTPKHLITATGQRVTLRCSPRSGDLSVYWYQQSLDQGLQFLIQYYNGEERAKGNILERFSAQQFPDLHSELNLSSLELGDSALYFCASSPRDFIQETQYFGPGTRLLVL.

The rearrangement uses TRBV6-5 and TRBJ1-1; D not certain. Trimming took 7 bases from V and 1 from J, leaving 10 bases between them. The CDR3 extends over 13 amino acids. Germline V gene lookup returns CDR1 MNHEY and CDR2 SVGAGI. The CDR3 is CASKAQPNTEAFF. The CDR3 DNA reads as TGTGCCAGCAAAGCGCAGCCGAACACTGAAGCTTTCTTT.

The V gene is TRBV11-1, the J gene TRBJ1-6, with 10 nucleotides matching TRBD1. V was pared by 1 base and J by 9 bases, with 3 bases of the junction left unmatched. Looked up from germline, CDR1 is SGHAT and CDR2 is FQDESV (reference sequence). The length of the CDR3 is 15 residues. CDR3 amino acids: CASSLEGQGSSPLHF. The DNA for the CDR3 is TGTGCCAGCAGCTTAGAGGGACAGGGGAGTTCACCCCTCCACTTT.

The V call is TRBV7-2, the J call TRBJ1-6; 9 positions agree with TRBD1. Germline V CDR1 and CDR2: SGHTA, FQGNSA. The CDR3 totals 14 residues. With V trimmed by 5 bases and J by 10 bases, 6 bases remained unmatched. This chain's CDR3 is CASSPGQGYSPLHF. In DNA form, the CDR3 reads TGTGCCAGCAGCCCTGGACAGGGGTACTCACCCCTCCACTTT.

The chain is built from TRBV9 and TRBJ1-1, with D tentatively TRBD1 (5 bases). V was pared by 0 bases and J by 5 bases, with 8 bases between. The germline gives CDR1 SGDLS, CDR2 YYNGEE. The CDR3 consists of 13 residues. The CDR3: CASSVGGTTEAFF. In nucleotides, the CDR3 is TGTGCCAGCAGCGTAGGGGGGACTACTGAAGCTTTCTTT.

Points on this clone: The same CDR3 is also encoded by other DNA sequences in this sample. The chain recombines TRBV5-1 with TRBJ1-6, with 8 bases matching TRBD1. The CDR3 runs 16 residues. Germline V gene data show CDR1 as SGHRS and CDR2 as YFSETQ. V lost 4 bases to trimming and J lost 2 bases; unmatched junction nucleotides: 5. CDR3 bases: TGCGCCAGCAGCCTAGGACAGGGTGCCTATAATTCACCCCTCCACTTT. This translates into CASSLGQGAYNSPLHF.

This chain links TRBV4-1 with TRBJ2-3; D perhaps matches TRBD2 (7 bases). Germline V CDR1 and CDR2: MGHRA, YSYEKL. V lost 1 base, J lost 4 bases, and 12 bases lay in between. CDR3 length: 15 residues. The CDR3 loop is CASSQVGGGADTQYF. The CDR3 DNA reads TGCGCCAGCAGCCAAGTCGGAGGGGGGGCAGATACGCAGTATTTT.

The rearrangement links TRBV29-1 to TRBJ1-2; D not resolved. Germline V gives CDR1 SQVTM, CDR2 ANQGSEA. The CDR3 sequence is 13 residues long. The ends were cut back, 8 bases at V and 3 bases at J, with 16 bases in the middle. The CDR3 DNA is TGCAGCATTGTGTACGAGGGTGACTATGGCTACACCTTC. Translation: CSIVYEGDYGYTF.

The J gene is TRBJ1-5, the V gene TRBV5-1; 7 bases match TRBD1. Germline assignment: CDR1 SGHRS and CDR2 YFSETQ. The ends lost 5 bases at V and 4 bases at J; junction bases unmatched: 9. CDR3 length: 15 residues. The chain's CDR3 is CASSSEAGGNQPQHF. The CDR3 nucleotides are TGCGCCAGCAGTTCAGAAGCAGGGGGGAATCAGCCCCAGCATTTT. Filled out from reference TRBV5-1 and TRBJ1-5, the complete variable domain reads KAGVTQTPRYLIKTRGQQVTLSCSPISGHRSVSWYQQTPGQGLQFLFEYFSETQRNKGNFPGRFSGRQFSNSRSEMNVSTLELGDSALYLCASSSEAGGNQPQHFGDGTRLSIL.

The chain couples TRBV13 to TRBJ1-6; no reliable D call. Trimming left V 5 bases short and J 2 bases short, with 10 bases between. CDR1 is PRHDT and CDR2 is FYEKMQ in the germline V gene (reference sequence). The CDR3 runs to 15 residues. As DNA, the CDR3 is TGTGCCAGCAGCCGGGGTCAGGCCTATAATTCACCCCTCCACTTT. It translates to CASSRGQAYNSPLHF.

The chain couples TRBV19 to TRBJ1-6; no reliable D call. This CDR3 region has 20 residues. V was pared by 3 bases and J by 7 bases, with 28 bases between. Germline CDR1 is LNHDA and CDR2 is SQIVND (reference sequence). The CDR3 DNA follows: TGTGCCAGTAGTATCCCCGGACTGCCGTACGCCCCTTTTCCCAATTCACCCCTCCACTTT. Translating gives CASSIPGLPYAPFPNSPLHF.

V and J are TRBV15 and TRBJ2-1; TRBD2 is a possible D gene (5 bases). The germline V gene has CDR1 LNHNV and CDR2 YYDKDF (reference sequence). CDR3 length equals 14 residues. V was pared by 0 bases and J by 6 bases, with 9 bases between. CDR3 loop: CATSRDGRGNEQFF. As DNA, the CDR3 is TGTGCCACCAGCAGAGATGGGAGAGGCAATGAGCAGTTCTTC.

This clone was observed once. V gene TRBV14 combines with J gene TRBJ2-7; maybe TRBD2 (6 bases). Looked up from germline, CDR1 is SGHDN and CDR2 is FVKESK. The CDR3 covers 16 residues. The ends were cut back, 1 base at V and 0 bases at J, with 13 bases in the middle. The CDR3 loop is CASSQVGGESSYEQYF. CDR3 DNA: TGTGCCAGCAGCCAAGTGGGCGGGGAGAGCTCCTACGAGCAGTACTTC.

CDR3 in DNA: TGTGCCAGCGCGGTAGACTATGGCTACACCTTC. This sequence encodes CASAVDYGYTF. The gene calls are TRBV6-5 and TRBJ1-2; the D is unclear. Trimming stripped 8 bases from V and 3 bases from J, with 7 bases between. Per germline, CDR1 MNHEY and CDR2 SVGAGI. The CDR3 has 11 amino acids.

In this sample, this clone turned up once. V is TRBV10-1 and J is TRBJ1-4, with D perhaps matching TRBD1 (5 bases). Germline V gives CDR1 WNHNN, CDR2 SYGVQD (reference sequence). V dropped 7 bases and J dropped 5 bases, with 20 bases sitting between them. This CDR3 spans 16 amino acids. The DNA of the CDR3 is TGCGCCAGCAAACCCTTAATCAGGGTTAGGAATGAAAAACTGTTTTTT. Its translation is CASKPLIRVRNEKLFF.

The V gene is TRBV30, the J gene TRBJ2-3; maybe TRBD1 (6 bases). CDR3 length: 14 residues. The germline gives CDR1 GTSNPN, CDR2 SVGIG (reference sequence). The ends were cut back, 2 bases at V and 2 bases at J, with 11 bases in the middle. The CDR3: CAWSSTGYTDTQYF. CDR3 sequence (DNA): TGTGCCTGGAGTTCAACAGGGTACACAGATACGCAGTATTTT. The variable domain in full, with the rest retrieved from reference TRBV30 and TRBJ2-3, is SQTIHQWPATLVQPVGSPLSLECTVEGTSNPNLYWYRQAAGRGLQLLFYSVGIGQISSEVPQNLSASRPQDRQFILSSKKLLLSDSGFYLCAWSSTGYTDTQYFGPGTRLTVL.

The rearrangement uses TRBV6-5 and TRBJ2-7; D unresolved. Germline V lookup: CDR1 MNHEY, CDR2 SVGAGI. CDR3 length: 13 residues. The V and J ends lost 0 bases and 6 bases respectively, with 9 bases between them. This CDR3 is CASSYSSGSEQYF. The CDR3 DNA sequence: TGTGCCAGCAGTTACTCATCAGGCTCCGAGCAGTACTTC.

J is TRBJ1-6 and V is TRBV2; no firm D call. Deletions cut 6 bases from V and 5 bases from J, with 11 bases between. The CDR3 runs to 14 residues. Germline CDR1 SNHLY, CDR2 FYNNEI. Written as DNA, the CDR3 is TGTGCCAGCAGCGCTAGAGTAGATAATTCACCCCTCCACTTT. This codes for CASSARVDNSPLHF.

The chain links TRBV6-5 to TRBJ2-7; 10 bases are shared with TRBD1. The CDR3 spans 15 residues. J lost 2 bases, V lost 5 bases, and 6 bases had no gene match. CDR1 is MNHEY, CDR2 SVGAGI, per germline. The CDR3 region has the DNA TGTGCCAGCAGTCGACAGGGGACAGGGGCCTACGAGCAGTACTTC. This encodes CASSRQGTGAYEQYF.